This T cell receptor (beta chain) was captured by sequencing in a study of response to subunit inactivated influenza vaccine. TCRdb re-called the RT-PCR reads through MiXCR, storing one row per CDR3 protein. The sample consists of roughly 700,000 distinct CDR3 sequences, about 15% of them appearing once. Per the germline V gene, CDR1 is MNHEY and CDR2 is SVGEGT. V lost 6 bases, J lost 4 bases, and 11 bases stayed unmatched. CDR3 length: 16 amino acids. The chain employs TRBV6-2 or TRBV6-3 and TRBJ2-3; 9 bases are a match to TRBD1. This TCR was recovered from a man aged 45-65 years who received an inactivated influenza vaccine. Material: PBMCs from blood, obtained less than 15 days before vaccination. In nucleotides, the CDR3 is TGTGCCAGCAGCCAGCCGGGGACAGGGCCTTCAGATACGCAGTATTTT. This codes for CASSQPGTGPSDTQYF.